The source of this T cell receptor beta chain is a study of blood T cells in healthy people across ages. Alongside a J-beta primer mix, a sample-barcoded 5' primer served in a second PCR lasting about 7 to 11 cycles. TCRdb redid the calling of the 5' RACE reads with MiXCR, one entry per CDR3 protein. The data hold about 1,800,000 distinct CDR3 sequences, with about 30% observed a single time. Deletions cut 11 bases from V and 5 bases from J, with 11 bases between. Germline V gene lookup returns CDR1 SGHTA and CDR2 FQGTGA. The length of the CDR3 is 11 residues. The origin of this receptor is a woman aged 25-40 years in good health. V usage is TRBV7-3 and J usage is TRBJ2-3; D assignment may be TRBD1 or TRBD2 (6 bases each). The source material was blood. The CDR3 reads CASKGGDTQYF. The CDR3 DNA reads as TGTGCCTCTAAGGGGGGAGATACGCAGTATTTT.